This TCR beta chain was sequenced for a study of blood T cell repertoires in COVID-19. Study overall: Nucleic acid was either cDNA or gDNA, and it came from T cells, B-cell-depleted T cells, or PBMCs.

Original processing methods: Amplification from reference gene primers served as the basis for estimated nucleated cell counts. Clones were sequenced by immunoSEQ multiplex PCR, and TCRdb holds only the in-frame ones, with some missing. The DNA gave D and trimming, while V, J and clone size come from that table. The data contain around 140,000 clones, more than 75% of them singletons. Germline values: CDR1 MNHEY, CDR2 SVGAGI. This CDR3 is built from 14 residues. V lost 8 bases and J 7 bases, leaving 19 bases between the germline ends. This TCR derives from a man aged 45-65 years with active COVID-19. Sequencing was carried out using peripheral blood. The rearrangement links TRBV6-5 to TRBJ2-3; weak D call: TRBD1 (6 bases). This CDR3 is CASFRAGQGNTQYF. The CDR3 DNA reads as TGTGCCAGCTTTAGGGCTGGGCAGGGGAATACGCAGTATTTT.